The clone carrying this T cell receptor beta chain was detected once. With 5 bases clipped from V and 2 bases from J, the junction kept 9 bases outside the gene matches. Looked up from germline, CDR1 is SNHLY and CDR2 is FYNNEI. The CDR3 is made up of 16 amino acids. The multiple sclerosis control group was made up of treatment-naive patients with stable or active relapsing-remitting disease. The CD8+ and CD4+ T cells were isolated magnetically using a negative isolation approach, whereas the TEMRA cells were enriched by FACS. The data derive from a study of CD8 T cells in Susac syndrome. Reverse transcription of about 0.45 to 1 ug RNA was carried out with random hexamers. Amplification of TCR beta CDR3 was carried out by immunoSEQ multiplex PCR, which covered 54 Vbeta and 13 Jbeta segments. TCRdb ran MiXCR on the immunoSEQ multiplex PCR reads and lists one entry per CDR3 protein. The table shows around 130,000 distinct CDR3 sequences, with 80% to 85% occurring only once.

The sequence was collected from a human donor with multiple sclerosis. This chain uses TRBV2 with TRBJ1-5; 7 bases fit TRBD1. Sequencing was performed on CD8+ T cells from PBMCs. The chain's CDR3 is CASSTDRVGRNQPQHF. The DNA for the CDR3 is TGTGCCAGCAGTACCGACAGGGTTGGGCGCAATCAGCCCCAGCATTTT. The whole variable domain, filled in from reference TRBV2 and TRBJ1-5, reads EPEVTQTPSHQVTQMGQEVILRCVPISNHLYFYWYRQILGQKVEFLVSFYNNEISEKSEIFDDQFSVERPDGSNFTLKIRSTKLEDSAMYFCASSTDRVGRNQPQHFGDGTRLSIL.